There are many counts of the clone carrying this T cell receptor beta chain. Its antigen is not identified. The V segment lost 0 bases and the J segment 10 bases; nucleotides outside the gene matches: 5. Germline values: CDR1 LGHNA, CDR2 YNFKEQ. CDR3 length: 15 residues. Indicated time point: patch test 2, 6 weeks after DPC sensitization. Described treatment: therapeutic diphenylcyclopropenone sensitization with weekly scalp DPC. TCRdb re-derived calls from the RACE reads in MiXCR, one entry per CDR3 protein. The sample includes hundreds of thousands of distinct CDR3 sequences, under 6.5% of them seen just once. These data are taken from a study of human T cells and chemical hapten exposure. Study information: 2% DPC applied to a 2 cm by 2 cm arm area sensitized donors.

Study results and limitations: Compared to controls, expanded TCRs made significantly more large clusters of similar CDR3s.

The specimen was whole blood, collected in connection with sensitization to the hapten diphenylcyclopropenone (DPC). The gene calls are TRBV4-2 and TRBJ1-6; TRBD1 aligns across 8 bases. The receptor's source is a young woman with alopecia areata. Some clones in this sample may be carry-over from other donors' samples. The CDR3 protein is CASSQETGVRSPLHF. The CDR3 DNA reads TGTGCCAGCAGCCAAGAGACAGGGGTTCGCTCACCCCTCCACTTT.